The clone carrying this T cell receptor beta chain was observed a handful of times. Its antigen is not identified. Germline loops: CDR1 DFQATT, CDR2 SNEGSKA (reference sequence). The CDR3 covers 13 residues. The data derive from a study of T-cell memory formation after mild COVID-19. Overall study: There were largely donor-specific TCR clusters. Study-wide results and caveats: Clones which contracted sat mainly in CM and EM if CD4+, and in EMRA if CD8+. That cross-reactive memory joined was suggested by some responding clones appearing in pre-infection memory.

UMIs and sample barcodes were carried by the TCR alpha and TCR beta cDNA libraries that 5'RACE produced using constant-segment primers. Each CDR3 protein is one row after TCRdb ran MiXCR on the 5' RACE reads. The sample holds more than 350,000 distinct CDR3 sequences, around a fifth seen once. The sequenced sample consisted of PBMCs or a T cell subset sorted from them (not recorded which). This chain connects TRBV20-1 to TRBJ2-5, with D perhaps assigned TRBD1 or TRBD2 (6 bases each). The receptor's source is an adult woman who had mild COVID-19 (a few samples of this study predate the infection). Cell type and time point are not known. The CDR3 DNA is TGCACACCGTACCCGGGGGCCCAAGAGACCCAGTACTTC. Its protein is CTPYPGAQETQYF.